One sample yielded the 10 T cell receptor beta chains listed below, sequenced in a study of blood T cell repertoires in COVID-19. TCRdb's table, derived via immunoSEQ multiplex PCR, lists solely in-frame clones and lacks some. The data hold 35,000 to 45,000 clones, with 70% to 90% observed a single time. The sample taken for sequencing was peripheral blood. The receptor source for this set is a man between 65 and 85 years old with active COVID-19.

The J gene is TRBJ1-5, the V gene TRBV6-2 or TRBV6-3, with 11 bases matching TRBD1. In germline, CDR1 is MNHEY, CDR2 SVGEGT. This CDR3 spans 17 amino acids. V lost 3 bases to trimming and J lost 4 bases; unmatched junction nucleotides: 8. The CDR3 protein is CASSYGTGGLANQPQHF. CDR3 DNA: TGTGCCAGCAGTTATGGGACAGGGGGGCTAGCAAATCAGCCCCAGCATTTT.

The rearrangement joins TRBV7-3 to TRBJ2-1, with 11 bases matching TRBD2. Trimming took 4 bases from V and 9 from J; bases not matched to a gene: 11. This CDR3 has 16 amino acids. Germline CDR1 SGHTA, CDR2 FQGTGA. The CDR3 coding sequence is TGTGCCAGCAGCTCCACCCGGACTAGCGGGCGGGGTGAGCAGTTCTTC. Translating it yields CASSSTRTSGRGEQFF.

V and J are TRBV5-1 and TRBJ2-7, with D maybe TRBD1 (7 bases). The CDR3 sequence is 14 residues long. From germline, CDR1 is SGHRS and CDR2 YFSETQ. Trimming pared 4 bases from V and 0 bases from J, leaving 11 bases between. CDR3 sequence reads: CASSPGDSSYEQYF. The CDR3 nucleotides are TGCGCCAGCAGCCCGGGGGACAGCTCCTACGAGCAGTACTTC.

This clone was recorded only once. The rearrangement uses TRBV14 and TRBJ2-7; 7 bases are shared with TRBD1. The junction had 13 bases not matched to a gene; V was cut back by 5 bases and J by 3 bases. CDR1 and CDR2 from the germline V gene are SGHDN and FVKESK. This CDR3 has 16 residues. Here the CDR3 reads CASSRLATGLIYEQYF. CDR3 coding DNA: TGTGCCAGCAGCAGACTGGCGACAGGGTTAATCTACGAGCAGTACTTC.

The chain couples TRBV5-1 to TRBJ1-4, with D perhaps matching TRBD1 (5 bases). The CDR3 covers 15 residues. Germline V gene sequence: CDR1 SGHRS, CDR2 YFSETQ. V gave up 3 bases and J gave up 8 bases, with 17 bases separating them. CDR3 nucleotides: TGCGCCAGCAGCTCCGACAGACCTAATGGAGAAAAACTGTTTTTT. This gives the protein CASSSDRPNGEKLFF. Together with reference TRBV5-1 and TRBJ1-4, the CDR3 gives the full variable domain: KAGVTQTPRYLIKTRGQQVTLSCSPISGHRSVSWYQQTPGQGLQFLFEYFSETQRNKGNFPGRFSGRQFSNSRSEMNVSTLELGDSALYLCASSSDRPNGEKLFFGSGTQLSVL.

This chain connects TRBV6-6 to TRBJ2-1; D is possibly TRBD1 (6 bases). CDR3 length equals 11 residues. CDR1 is MNHNY and CDR2 is SVGAGI in the germline V gene (reference sequence). The ends were cut back, 5 bases at V and 13 bases at J, with 12 bases in the middle. The CDR3 is CASSPSGAQFF. CDR3 sequence (DNA): TGTGCCAGCAGTCCCTCAGGGGCACAGTTCTTC.

The CDR3 nucleotides read TGTGCCAGCCGGGAGGACTATGGCTACACCTTC. It yields the protein CASREDYGYTF. The chain carries TRBV18 and TRBJ1-2, with unresolved D. The CDR3 has 11 amino acids. Germline loops: CDR1 KGHSH, CDR2 LQKENI. V was cut by 8 bases and J by 3 bases, with 7 bases left in between.

The rearrangement uses TRBV5-1 and TRBJ2-1; 12 nucleotides agree with TRBD2. This CDR3 has 18 residues. The ends lost 0 bases at V and 5 bases at J; junction bases unmatched: 9. Germline V CDR1 and CDR2: SGHRS, YFSETQ. CDR3: CASSLGALAGGLHNEQFF. CDR3 nucleotide sequence: TGCGCCAGCAGCTTGGGAGCGCTAGCGGGAGGGCTACACAATGAGCAGTTCTTC.

The genes are TRBV4-2 and TRBJ1-1; D ambiguous. The length of the CDR3 is 15 residues. Germline CDR1 reads LGHNA; CDR2 reads YNFKEQ. The V end was cut by 1 base, the J end by 4 bases, with 13 bases between. CDR3 sequence: CASSQVPAAGTEAFF. CDR3 DNA: TGTGCCAGCAGCCAAGTGCCCGCTGCGGGCACTGAAGCTTTCTTT.

V usage is TRBV28 and J usage is TRBJ1-4, with D uncertain. CDR1 MDHEN and CDR2 SYDVKM come from the germline V gene. The V and J ends lost 5 bases and 2 bases respectively, with 15 bases between them. This CDR3 spans 16 amino acids. CDR3 sequence: CASSTPRGPTNEKLFF. CDR3 nucleotides: TGTGCCAGCAGTACCCCAAGAGGGCCCACTAATGAAAAACTGTTTTTT.